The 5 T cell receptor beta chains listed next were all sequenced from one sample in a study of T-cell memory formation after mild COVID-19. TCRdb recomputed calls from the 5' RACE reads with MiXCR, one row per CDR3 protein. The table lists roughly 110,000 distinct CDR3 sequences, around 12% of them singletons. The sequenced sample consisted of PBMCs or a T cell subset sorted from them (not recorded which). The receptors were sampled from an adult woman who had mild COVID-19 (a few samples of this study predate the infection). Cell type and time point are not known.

The CDR3 DNA is TGTGCCAGCAGCTCCAGACAGGACGAATACTCTGGGGCCAACGTCCTGACTTTC. Its translation is CASSSRQDEYSGANVLTF. V is TRBV7-8 and J is TRBJ2-6; the D gene is possibly TRBD1 (6 bases). This CDR3 comprises 18 residues. Trimming left V 4 bases short and J 0 bases short, with 16 bases between. Germline assignment: CDR1 SGHVS and CDR2 FQNEAQ. Filled out from reference TRBV7-8 and TRBJ2-6, the complete variable domain reads GAGVSQSPRYKVAKRGQDVALRCDPISGHVSLFWYQQALGQGPEFLTYFQNEAQLDKSGLPSDRFFAERPEGSVSTLKIQRTQQEDSAVYLCASSSRQDEYSGANVLTFGAGSRLTVL.

CDR3 DNA sequence: TGCAGTGCTAACCCCGGGACAGGGGTTGAAGCTTTCTTT. It is translated as CSANPGTGVEAFF. The rearrangement links TRBV20-1 to TRBJ1-1, with TRBD1 matching over 10 bases. Losses at the gene ends were 4 bases for V and 7 bases for J; bases not matched to a gene: 6. The CDR3 has 13 residues. Germline V gene sequence: CDR1 DFQATT, CDR2 SNEGSKA (reference sequence).

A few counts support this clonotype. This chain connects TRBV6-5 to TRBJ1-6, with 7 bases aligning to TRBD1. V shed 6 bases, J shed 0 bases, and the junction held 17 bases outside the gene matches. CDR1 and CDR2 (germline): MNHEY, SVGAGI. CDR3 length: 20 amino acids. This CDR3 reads CASRTVWGTDIHSYNSPLHF. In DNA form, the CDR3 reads TGTGCCAGCAGGACGGTTTGGGGGACAGATATCCACTCCTATAATTCACCCCTCCACTTT.

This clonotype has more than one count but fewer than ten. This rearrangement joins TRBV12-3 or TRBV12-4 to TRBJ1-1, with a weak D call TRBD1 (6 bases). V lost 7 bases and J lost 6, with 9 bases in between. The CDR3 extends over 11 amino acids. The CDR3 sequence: CASTRGSEAFF. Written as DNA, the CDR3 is TGTGCCAGCACTAGGGGGTCTGAAGCTTTCTTT.

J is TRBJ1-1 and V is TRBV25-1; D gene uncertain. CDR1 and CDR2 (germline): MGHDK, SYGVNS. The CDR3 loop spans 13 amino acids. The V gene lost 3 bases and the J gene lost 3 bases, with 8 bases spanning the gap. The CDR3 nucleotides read TGTGCCAGCAGTGACGCCCCGGACACTGAAGCTTTCTTT. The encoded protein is CASSDAPDTEAFF.